This T cell receptor beta chain was found in a study of T cell changes during pregnancy in multiple sclerosis. The method was immunoSEQ multiplex PCR; TCRdb's version includes in-frame clones alone and lacks a portion of them. The sample yields about 120,000 clones, 90% to 95% seen once. Germline CDR1 and CDR2: SGHKS and YYEKEE (reference sequence). The CDR3 is made up of 16 amino acids. The ends lost 3 bases at V and 4 bases at J; junction bases unmatched: 7. The chain has TRBV5-5 and TRBJ2-5, with 12 nucleotides matching TRBD2. This receptor was identified in a female donor with multiple sclerosis, enrolled in a pregnancy study. The sequences come from peripheral blood, collected before pregnancy. The CDR3 bases are TGTGCCAGCAGCTATCAGACTAGCGGGAGCACAGAGACCCAGTACTTC. Protein sequence: CASSYQTSGSTETQYF.